The 8 T cell receptor beta chains below were found in one sample sequenced in a study of cytomegalovirus exposure and HLA in healthy donors. The PCR employed 60 Vbeta primers together with 13 Jbeta primers. Repertoires were generated with immunoSEQ multiplex PCR, while TCRdb's copy carries only in-frame clones and drops some. The sample yields around 150,000 clones, 77% seen once. Sequenced: PBMCs. The receptors were sampled from a woman between 45 and 60 years old in good health and CMV-seronegative.

Details on this clone: This sample also contains other DNA sequences that code for the same CDR3. The V call is TRBV2, the J call TRBJ1-1, with unresolved D. The V gene lost 0 bases and the J gene lost 3 bases, with 8 bases spanning the gap. Looked up from germline, CDR1 is SNHLY and CDR2 is FYNNEI. The CDR3 totals 14 residues. This chain's CDR3 is CASSEALQDTEAFF. The CDR3 nucleotides read TGTGCCAGCAGTGAAGCGCTCCAGGACACTGAAGCTTTCTTT.

The chain has TRBV10-3 and TRBJ1-5; a weak D match, TRBD1 (5 bases). With 10 bases removed from V and 9 bases from J, the gap between germline ends came to 19 bases. This CDR3 region has 13 residues. CDR1 ENHRY and CDR2 SYGVKD come from the germline V gene. The CDR3 DNA reads as TGTGCCACCGGGGAGGGGACCCCAGGGCCCCAGCATTTT. Its translation: CATGEGTPGPQHF.

This chain connects TRBV28 to TRBJ1-2; the D gene is possibly TRBD1 (6 bases). The length of the CDR3 is 12 residues. Deletions cut 8 bases from V and 4 bases from J, with 11 bases between. In germline, CDR1 is MDHEN, CDR2 SYDVKM. The CDR3 sequence is CASCGQSYGYTF. Written as DNA, the CDR3 is TGTGCCAGCTGTGGACAGAGCTATGGCTACACCTTC.

This rearrangement joins TRBV29-1 to TRBJ2-5, with a possible D match to TRBD2 (7 bases). Germline assignment: CDR1 SQVTM and CDR2 ANQGSEA. Trimming removed 8 bases at V and 5 bases at J, with 18 bases between. The CDR3 has 13 residues. The CDR3, as DNA: TGCAGCCATCGTGTGGGGGGGCACGAGACCCAGTACTTC. This sequence encodes CSHRVGGHETQYF.

As concerns this clone: The sample carries other DNA sequences with the same CDR3. The chain recombines TRBV11-2 with TRBJ2-1, with 13 bases matching TRBD2. This CDR3 has 15 amino acids. V was clipped by 5 bases and J by 7 bases; unmatched bases: 5. CDR1 SGHAT and CDR2 FQNNGV come from the germline V gene. CDR3 sequence reads: CASSPGLAGVNEQFF. The CDR3 DNA is TGTGCCAGCAGCCCCGGACTAGCGGGGGTTAATGAGCAGTTCTTC.

The chain links TRBV10-1 to TRBJ1-3, with 7 positions matching TRBD1. V shed 6 bases and J 8 bases; nucleotides not matched to a gene: 10. The CDR3 has 14 residues. Germline V gene sequence: CDR1 WNHNN, CDR2 SYGVQD (reference sequence). The chain's CDR3 is CASSTGEAGDTIYF. CDR3 nucleotides: TGCGCCAGCAGCACAGGGGAGGCCGGCGACACCATATATTTT.

The V gene is TRBV18, the J gene TRBJ2-5, with D tentatively TRBD2 (6 bases). Trimming left V 4 bases short and J 3 bases short, with 21 bases between. Germline V gene sequence: CDR1 KGHSH, CDR2 LQKENI. The CDR3 loop spans 17 amino acids. CDR3: CASSRFPAGTGEETQYF. CDR3 nucleotides: TGTGCCAGCTCACGATTTCCGGCGGGGACTGGGGAAGAGACCCAGTACTTC.

This clone was observed a few times. The J gene is TRBJ1-2, the V gene TRBV6-5; a weak D match, TRBD1 (5 bases). The CDR3 totals 14 residues. V was trimmed by 2 bases and J by 5 bases, leaving 12 bases between them. The germline gives CDR1 MNHEY, CDR2 SVGAGI. For the CDR3, the DNA is TGTGCCAGCAGTTACGGGACTACAACTTATGGCTACACCTTC. Its protein product is CASSYGTTTYGYTF.